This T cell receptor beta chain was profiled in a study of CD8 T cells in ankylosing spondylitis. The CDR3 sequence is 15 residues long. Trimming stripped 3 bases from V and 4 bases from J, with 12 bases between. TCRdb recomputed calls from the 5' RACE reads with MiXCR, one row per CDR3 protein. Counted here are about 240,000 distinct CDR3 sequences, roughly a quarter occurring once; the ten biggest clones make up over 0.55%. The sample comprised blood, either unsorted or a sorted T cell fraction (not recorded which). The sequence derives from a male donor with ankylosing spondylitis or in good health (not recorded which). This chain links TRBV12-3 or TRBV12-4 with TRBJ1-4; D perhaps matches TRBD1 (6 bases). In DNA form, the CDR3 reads TGTGCCAGCAGTTTTCGGACAGCCAGTAATGAAAAACTGTTTTTT. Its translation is CASSFRTASNEKLFF.